These 6 T cell receptor beta chains came from one sample sequenced in a study of cytomegalovirus exposure and HLA in healthy donors. Both 60 Vbeta primers and 13 Jbeta primers went into the PCR. TCRdb's table, derived via immunoSEQ multiplex PCR, lists solely in-frame clones and lacks some. In the table there are over 120,000 clones, over 75% of which are singletons. Sequencing was done on a sample of PBMCs. These TCRs come from a man in his fifties in good health and CMV-seronegative.

The chain links TRBV2 to TRBJ2-4, with unresolved D. Germline V gives CDR1 SNHLY, CDR2 FYNNEI. The V end was cut by 2 bases, the J end by 0 bases, with 8 bases between. The CDR3 consists of 15 residues. CDR3 nucleotides: TGTGCCAGCAGTGAAAGTAGACTAGCCAAAAACATTCAGTACTTC. This sequence encodes CASSESRLAKNIQYF.

This rearrangement joins TRBV11-2 to TRBJ1-4; D gene ambiguous. Germline assignment: CDR1 SGHAT and CDR2 FQNNGV. The CDR3 contains 16 residues. V dropped 2 bases and J dropped 0 bases, with 10 bases sitting between them. The CDR3 DNA sequence: TGTGCCAGCAGCTTACGGGAGGTTGCAACTAATGAAAAACTGTTTTTT. The encoded protein is CASSLREVATNEKLFF.

This clone was found once. V usage is TRBV7-9 and J usage is TRBJ2-7; TRBD1 aligns across 8 bases. Trimming at V came to 4 bases and at J to 4 bases, leaving 6 bases not matched to a gene. The CDR3 consists of 14 residues. Germline loops: CDR1 SEHNR, CDR2 FQNEAQ (reference sequence). In DNA form, the CDR3 reads TGTGCCAGCAGCTCCCCGACAGGGGAATACGAGCAGTACTTC. This gives the protein CASSSPTGEYEQYF.

This clone was seen a few times. The V and J genes are TRBV7-3 and TRBJ2-1; tentatively, D is TRBD2 (6 bases). CDR1 and CDR2 (germline): SGHTA, FQGTGA. This CDR3 has 15 amino acids. Trimming took off 0 bases at V and 3 bases at J, with 9 bases between the two ends. The CDR3 reads CASSLTAGLYNEQFF. CDR3 bases: TGTGCCAGCAGCTTAACTGCGGGACTCTACAATGAGCAGTTCTTC.

Only one count was recorded for this clone. V and J are TRBV19 and TRBJ2-3, with D perhaps TRBD2 (6 bases). V was clipped by 9 bases and J by 3 bases, with 13 bases between them. This CDR3 comprises 13 residues. Germline V lookup: CDR1 LNHDA, CDR2 SQIVND (reference sequence). CDR3 loop: CASGSMGTDTQYF. The CDR3 DNA reads TGTGCCAGCGGGAGTATGGGGACAGATACGCAGTATTTT.

Regarding this clone: Other DNA sequences from this sample encode an identical CDR3 as well. Here the CDR3 reads CASSLGVNTEAFF. The CDR3 DNA is TGCGCCAGCAGCTTGGGAGTGAACACTGAAGCTTTCTTT. The chain recombines TRBV5-1 with TRBJ1-1; D gene ambiguous. The CDR3 extends over 13 amino acids. V was pared by 0 bases and J by 0 bases, with 3 bases between. Germline assignment: CDR1 SGHRS and CDR2 YFSETQ.